This T cell receptor (beta chain) was captured by sequencing in a study of blood T cell dynamics during melanoma immunotherapy. Overall study: First-line therapy was either pembrolizumab or nivolumab with ipilimumab for metastatic melanoma.

The time point denotes: pre-treatment baseline. Per germline, CDR1 SGHRS and CDR2 YFSETQ. The CDR3 runs 15 residues. V trimming: 4 bases; J trimming: 5 bases; junction bases outside the gene matches: 8. The data were produced by immunoSEQ multiplex PCR, yet TCRdb's version contains in-frame clones alone and is incomplete. Of about 18,000 clones detected, about nine tenths appear once; the ten largest clones hold about 2%. The source material was blood, sampled from a patient treated with checkpoint blockade. The chain joins TRBV5-1 to TRBJ2-5; 10 positions agree with TRBD1. This clonotype was obtained from a human donor with melanoma. The CDR3, as DNA: TGCGCCAGCAGCAGTCAGGGACAGGGGTTCGAGACCCAGTACTTC. Its translation: CASSSQGQGFETQYF.